Below, 25 T cell receptor beta chains from the same sample are listed, as sequenced in a study of blood T cell repertoires in COVID-19. The repertoire was sequenced with immunoSEQ multiplex PCR; TCRdb's copy has only in-frame clones and lacks some. Found here are 200,000 to 300,000 clones, approximately 86% of them singletons; the top ten hold about 7%. Source material: peripheral blood. These receptors all come from a man between 60 and 70 years old who had recovered from COVID-19.

This clone was picked up one time. The chain has TRBV27 and TRBJ2-2; D unclear. Per germline, CDR1 MNHEY and CDR2 SMNVEV (reference sequence). The V gene lost 5 bases and the J gene lost 6 bases, with 13 bases spanning the gap. This CDR3 has 14 residues. The CDR3 sequence is CASSPRGWAGELFF. Written as DNA, the CDR3 is TGTGCCAGCAGTCCACGAGGTTGGGCCGGGGAGCTGTTTTTT.

The chain has TRBV10-3 and TRBJ1-3, with TRBD1 identical over 10 bases. Germline V gives CDR1 ENHRY, CDR2 SYGVKD. Losses at the gene ends were 7 bases for V and 4 bases for J; bases not matched to a gene: 4. CDR3 length: 14 amino acids. The CDR3 DNA follows: TGTGCCATCAAGAAGGGACAGGGGGGAAACACCATATATTTT. Protein: CAIKKGQGGNTIYF.

The chain couples TRBV5-4 to TRBJ1-2; 7 nucleotides line up with TRBD1. This CDR3 has 16 residues. Germline CDR1 and CDR2: SGHNT and YYREEE (reference sequence). The V gene end was trimmed by 0 bases and the J gene end by 0 bases; junction bases not matched to a gene: 5. The CDR3 coding sequence is TGTGCCAGCAGCTTGGCTGCGACAGGGCCTAACTATGGCTACACCTTC. Protein: CASSLAATGPNYGYTF. The full variable domain, in which reference TRBV5-4 and TRBJ1-2 provide the parts outside the CDR3, is ETGVTQSPTHLIKTRGQQVTLRCSSQSGHNTVSWYQQALGQGPQFIFQYYREEENGRGNFPPRFSGLQFPNYSSELNVNALELDDSALYLCASSLAATGPNYGYTFGSGTRLTVV.

The rearrangement uses TRBV15 and TRBJ2-2, with a weak D call TRBD1 (5 bases). CDR1 and CDR2 from the germline V gene are LNHNV and YYDKDF (reference sequence). Trimming pared 10 bases from V and 5 bases from J, leaving 29 bases between. This CDR3 spans 18 amino acids. The CDR3 reads CAIPALSGHRSRTGELFF. The DNA of the CDR3 is TGTGCCATACCAGCACTTTCCGGACACCGGTCGAGGACCGGGGAGCTGTTTTTT.

The chain joins TRBV6-5 to TRBJ2-7; D possibly corresponds to TRBD1 (8 bases). The CDR3 length is 14 residues. Germline assignment: CDR1 MNHEY and CDR2 SVGAGI. Trimming took off 6 bases at V and 6 bases at J, with 18 bases between the two ends. The CDR3 DNA reads as TGTGCCAGCAGGAAACAGGGGGAGGGTCCCGAGCAGTACTTC. It specifies CASRKQGEGPEQYF.

This clone was observed once. V usage is TRBV25-1 and J usage is TRBJ2-7, with 7 bases identical to TRBD1. V was clipped by 3 bases and J by 7 bases; unmatched bases: 6. Germline CDR1 reads MGHDK; CDR2 reads SYGVNS. CDR3 length equals 13 residues. CDR3 nucleotide sequence: TGTGCCAGCAGTGATAGGGGGCTTGGGGAGCAGTACTTC. It is translated as CASSDRGLGEQYF.

The chain has TRBV12-5 and TRBJ1-5; 7 bases are a match to TRBD1. Germline CDR1 is LGHNT and CDR2 is FRNRAP. Losses at the gene ends were 0 bases for V and 4 bases for J; bases not matched to a gene: 12. This CDR3 comprises 18 residues. CDR3 in DNA: TGTGCTAGTGGTTTGGTGTCCATAGGACAGGAGATGAATCAGCCCCAGCATTTT. Its translation is CASGLVSIGQEMNQPQHF.

The chain employs TRBV19 and TRBJ2-2; TRBD1 matches 9 bases. The CDR3 runs to 16 residues. Germline V lookup: CDR1 LNHDA, CDR2 SQIVND (reference sequence). V shed 3 bases and J 0 bases; nucleotides not matched to a gene: 2. The CDR3: CASSIRTGANTGELFF. Written as DNA, the CDR3 is TGTGCCAGTAGTATTAGGACAGGGGCGAACACCGGGGAGCTGTTTTTT.

This clone showed up just once. The chain has TRBV6-5 and TRBJ2-1; TRBD1 agrees at 9 bases. Germline CDR1 and CDR2: MNHEY and SVGAGI. This CDR3 comprises 16 residues. V was pared by 2 bases and J by 8 bases, with 10 bases of the junction left unmatched. CDR3 nucleotides: TGTGCCAGCAGTTACATATTCGGGACAGGGAGCCATGAGCAGTTCTTC. It encodes CASSYIFGTGSHEQFF.

The chain links TRBV25-1 to TRBJ2-5; 8 bases align to TRBD1. Germline V CDR1 and CDR2: MGHDK, SYGVNS. This CDR3 is 14 amino acids long. V lost 4 bases to trimming and J lost 4 bases; unmatched junction nucleotides: 5. The CDR3 coding sequence is TGTGCCAGCAGTGGGGGACAGGTAGGAGAGACCCAGTACTTC. This sequence encodes CASSGGQVGETQYF.

This chain joins TRBV12-5 and TRBJ2-1; 9 nucleotides line up with TRBD2. This CDR3 is built from 16 residues. Losses at the gene ends were 1 base for V and 3 bases for J; bases not matched to a gene: 4. Per the germline V gene, CDR1 is LGHNT and CDR2 is FRNRAP. In nucleotides, the CDR3 is TGTGCTAGTGGTTTGGGAAGGCGGGGGGGCTACAATGAGCAGTTCTTC. It codes for CASGLGRRGGYNEQFF. The variable domain in full, with the rest retrieved from reference TRBV12-5 and TRBJ2-1, is DARVTQTPRHKVTEMGQEVTMRCQPILGHNTVFWYRQTMMQGLELLAYFRNRAPLDDSGMPKDRFSAEMPDATLATLKIQPSEPRDSAVYFCASGLGRRGGYNEQFFGPGTRLTVL.

The chain joins TRBV5-4 to TRBJ2-1; tentatively, D is TRBD1 (6 bases). Looked up from germline, CDR1 is SGHNT and CDR2 is YYREEE (reference sequence). The CDR3 is 14 residues long. V gave up 2 bases and J gave up 6 bases, with 12 bases separating them. The CDR3 DNA is TGTGCCAGCAGCTTCGGGACACACGGCAATGAGCAGTTCTTC. This codes for CASSFGTHGNEQFF. Full variable domain (rest looked up from reference TRBV5-4 and TRBJ2-1): ETGVTQSPTHLIKTRGQQVTLRCSSQSGHNTVSWYQQALGQGPQFIFQYYREEENGRGNFPPRFSGLQFPNYSSELNVNALELDDSALYLCASSFGTHGNEQFFGPGTRLTVL.

The chain has TRBV27 and TRBJ1-1, with D tentatively TRBD1 (5 bases). The CDR3 contains 16 residues. Germline values: CDR1 MNHEY, CDR2 SMNVEV (reference sequence). The V end lost 2 bases, the J end lost 1 base, and 14 bases lay between the germline ends. The CDR3 protein is CASSLHSGGPNTEAFF. The CDR3 bases are TGTGCCAGCAGTTTACACTCGGGGGGACCGAACACTGAAGCTTTCTTT.

Comments on this clone: Additional DNA sequences in this sample encode the identical CDR3. The V gene is TRBV5-1, the J gene TRBJ2-3; D call uncertain. Germline V lookup: CDR1 SGHRS, CDR2 YFSETQ. Deletions cut 0 bases from V and 0 bases from J, with 5 bases between. CDR3 length: 14 amino acids. The CDR3 loop reads CASSLGSSTDTQYF. The CDR3 DNA sequence: TGCGCCAGCAGCTTGGGTTCTAGCACAGATACGCAGTATTTT.

CDR3 sequence: CASSSSISDRPHF. The CDR3 DNA reads TGTGCCAGCAGTTCCTCGATATCGGACAGACCGCATTTT. The chain links TRBV6-5 to TRBJ1-5, with D maybe TRBD1 (6 bases). The CDR3 consists of 13 residues. Looked up from germline, CDR1 is MNHEY and CDR2 is SVGAGI. The V end was cut by 4 bases, the J end by 15 bases, with 19 bases between.

The chain carries TRBV7-8 and TRBJ1-1; 9 nucleotides match TRBD1. The CDR3 has 19 residues. J lost 4 bases, V lost 1 base, and 16 bases had no gene match. Looked up from germline, CDR1 is SGHVS and CDR2 is FQNEAQ. The CDR3 DNA sequence: TGTGCCAGCAGCTTAGTGCTGGGGACAGGGAGTCTCTCGTCCACTGAAGCTTTCTTT. Its translation: CASSLVLGTGSLSSTEAFF.

The chain uses TRBV19 and TRBJ2-1, with D perhaps matching TRBD2 (5 bases). The V end lost 7 bases, the J end lost 9 bases, and 13 bases lay between the germline ends. Germline V gene lookup returns CDR1 LNHDA and CDR2 SQIVND (reference sequence). The CDR3 has 12 amino acids. CDR3 DNA: TGTGCCAGTAAACACCCGGGAAGTGAGCAGTTCTTC. Translation: CASKHPGSEQFF. Complete variable domain (other parts from reference TRBV19 and TRBJ2-1): DGGITQSPKYLFRKEGQNVTLSCEQNLNHDAMYWYRQDPGQGLRLIYYSQIVNDFQKGDIAEGYSVSREKKESFPLTVTSAQKNPTAFYLCASKHPGSEQFFGPGTRLTVL.

The rearrangement joins TRBV5-1 to TRBJ2-1; 12 positions match TRBD2. The CDR3 is 17 residues long. Looked up from germline, CDR1 is SGHRS and CDR2 is YFSETQ. The trim removed 4 bases at V and 6 bases at J, leaving 11 bases unmatched. The DNA of the CDR3 is TGCGCCAGCAGCCCTATCCCGCTAGCGGGGGGGCCCAATGAGCAGTTCTTC. Translation: CASSPIPLAGGPNEQFF. Complete variable domain (other parts from reference TRBV5-1 and TRBJ2-1): KAGVTQTPRYLIKTRGQQVTLSCSPISGHRSVSWYQQTPGQGLQFLFEYFSETQRNKGNFPGRFSGRQFSNSRSEMNVSTLELGDSALYLCASSPIPLAGGPNEQFFGPGTRLTVL.

This clone was seen a handful of times. The rearrangement uses TRBV4-1 and TRBJ1-5; TRBD1 matches at 11 bases. Germline lookup yields CDR1 MGHRA and CDR2 YSYEKL. Unmatched junction bases numbered 8, after V lost 1 base and J lost 6 bases. The CDR3 totals 17 residues. As DNA, the CDR3 is TGCGCCAGCAGCCAAGGTCTATCGGGACAGGGGGGTCAGCCCCAGCATTTT. Translating gives CASSQGLSGQGGQPQHF.

The chain couples TRBV2 to TRBJ2-1; D possibly corresponds to TRBD1 (5 bases). V dropped 6 bases and J dropped 8 bases, with 8 bases sitting between them. Germline V gene lookup returns CDR1 SNHLY and CDR2 FYNNEI. The CDR3 is made up of 11 amino acids. The CDR3 DNA reads as TGTGCCAGCAGCCAGGGCGATGAGCAGTTCTTC. This codes for CASSQGDEQFF.

The chain employs TRBV10-3 and TRBJ2-7, with a tentative D call TRBD2 (5 bases). Trimming pared 3 bases from V and 6 bases from J, leaving 27 bases between. CDR1 ENHRY and CDR2 SYGVKD come from the germline V gene. The length of the CDR3 is 18 residues. CDR3: CAISDEYRYEGQNSEQYF. DNA for the CDR3: TGTGCCATCAGTGATGAATATCGATACGAGGGTCAAAACTCCGAGCAGTACTTC.

This chain links TRBV12-5 with TRBJ1-2; no firm D call. The CDR3 totals 12 residues. The germline V gene has CDR1 LGHNT and CDR2 FRNRAP. The V and J ends lost 8 bases and 0 bases respectively, with 7 bases between them. In DNA form, the CDR3 reads TGTGCTAGTTCGATAGCTAACTATGGCTACACCTTC. It translates to CASSIANYGYTF.

This chain uses TRBV6-5 with TRBJ2-3; D is undetermined. The V end was cut by 0 bases, the J end by 1 base, with 5 bases between. The CDR3 sequence is 14 residues long. In germline, CDR1 is MNHEY, CDR2 SVGAGI. The CDR3 loop reads CASSYSRGTDTQYF. The CDR3 DNA follows: TGTGCCAGCAGTTACTCTCGGGGCACAGATACGCAGTATTTT.

J is TRBJ2-4 and V is TRBV5-4, with a possible D match to TRBD2 (6 bases). CDR3 length: 16 residues. Deletions cut 3 bases from V and 3 bases from J, with 16 bases between. CDR1 is SGHNT and CDR2 is YYREEE in the germline V gene (reference sequence). The CDR3 loop reads CASSWGLGGVKNIQYF. In DNA form, the CDR3 reads TGTGCCAGCAGCTGGGGGTTGGGGGGTGTCAAAAACATTCAGTACTTC.

This CDR3 is CASSSSSVGDTQYF. CDR3 DNA sequence: TGTGCCAGCAGCTCCTCATCGGTGGGCGATACGCAGTATTTT. The gene calls are TRBV5-5 and TRBJ2-3; D gene unclear. Germline CDR1 is SGHKS and CDR2 is YYEKEE (reference sequence). This CDR3 region has 14 residues. V shed 3 bases and J shed 6 bases, with 14 bases lying between them. Based on the CDR3 plus reference TRBV5-5 and TRBJ2-3, the full variable domain is DAGVTQSPTHLIKTRGQQVTLRCSPISGHKSVSWYQQVLGQGPQFIFQYYEKEERGRGNFPDRFSARQFPNYSSELNVNALLLGDSALYLCASSSSSVGDTQYFGPGTRLTVL.